Below are 6 T cell receptor beta chains sequenced from a single sample in a study of blood T cell repertoires in COVID-19. Libraries were prepared by immunoSEQ multiplex PCR; TCRdb keeps only in-frame clonotypes and omits some of them. The sample has a few hundred thousand clones; approximately 75% are singletons. Sequencing used PBMCs or T cells enriched from blood (not recorded which). These receptors were taken from a man aged 40-50 years who had recovered from COVID-19.

CDR3 region: CASSHRGNEQFF. The CDR3 DNA reads as TGTGCCAGCAGCCACAGGGGAAATGAGCAGTTCTTC. This chain connects TRBV5-5 to TRBJ2-1; 7 bases agree with TRBD1. CDR1 is SGHKS, CDR2 YYEKEE, per germline (reference sequence). The length of the CDR3 is 12 residues. The V and J ends lost 4 bases and 7 bases, in that order; junction bases with no gene match: 2.

In this sample, this clone turned up a few times. The chain joins TRBV7-2 to TRBJ1-2; D gene unclear. Trimming removed 5 bases from V and 2 bases from J, with 9 bases in between. The CDR3 totals 13 residues. From germline, CDR1 is SGHTA and CDR2 FQGNSA. DNA for the CDR3: TGTGCCAGCAGCCAACGGGGAAACTATGGCTACACCTTC. This sequence encodes CASSQRGNYGYTF.

The chain carries TRBV24-1 and TRBJ2-3; 14 nucleotides match TRBD2. The CDR3 runs to 15 residues. Germline CDR1 KGHDR, CDR2 SFDVKD. Trimming took 7 bases from V and 4 from J; bases not matched to a gene: 3. CDR3 in DNA: TGTGCCACCAGCAGGGGACTAGCGGGAGCAGATACGCAGTATTTT. It specifies CATSRGLAGADTQYF.

This clone was seen a few times. The rearrangement uses TRBV12-5 and TRBJ1-1; weak D call: TRBD1 (6 bases). This CDR3 region has 15 residues. Trimming removed 0 bases from V and 5 bases from J, with 13 bases in between. Per the germline V gene, CDR1 is LGHNT and CDR2 is FRNRAP. This CDR3 is CASGLVLSGETEAFF. CDR3 nucleotide sequence: TGTGCTAGTGGTTTGGTATTATCAGGGGAGACTGAAGCTTTCTTT.

The chain is built from TRBV24-1 and TRBJ2-2; a possible D gene is TRBD1 (6 bases). The CDR3 is 13 amino acids. Trimming shortened V by 11 bases and J by 1 base, and 10 bases separated the two germline ends. From germline, CDR1 is KGHDR and CDR2 SFDVKD. DNA for the CDR3: TGTGCCAGCCAGGGGCGGAACACCGGGGAGCTGTTTTTT. It codes for CASQGRNTGELFF.

Only one count was recorded for this clone. The chain carries TRBV5-1 and TRBJ1-2, with D possibly being TRBD1 (6 bases). The CDR3 runs to 18 residues. Germline CDR1 and CDR2: SGHRS and YFSETQ. V shed 3 bases and J shed 3 bases, with 24 bases lying between them. CDR3 DNA: TGCGCCAGCAGCTCCGCCCCGCCGGACAGTCACCTCGACTATGGCTACACCTTC. Translation gives CASSSAPPDSHLDYGYTF.